Reported below is one T cell receptor beta chain. Mismatch with germline at one junction end may stem from a read error. HIV-negative, healthy adults without recent acute infections or vaccinations were the donors. Only Caucasian adults living in Nashville, Tennessee made up the donor group. These data come from a study of shared clonotypes between healthy human individuals. The study ran the assay at deep level. Here immunoSEQ multiplex PCR was the method, and the copy in TCRdb shows in-frame clones only, minus some. This table holds 2 million or so clones, roughly 96% found once. Sequencing input: naive CD4+ T cells sorted from blood. Noted subset: CD45RA+ positively selected. The sequence came from a man younger than 30 in good health.

The CDR3 is CASSEALFGAFF. In DNA form, the CDR3 reads TGTGCCAGCAGCGAAGCACTATTCGGGGCTTTCTTT. The chain has TRBV6-1 and TRBJ1-1; D is uncertain. Germline CDR1 reads MNHNS; CDR2 reads SASEGT. The CDR3 covers 12 residues.